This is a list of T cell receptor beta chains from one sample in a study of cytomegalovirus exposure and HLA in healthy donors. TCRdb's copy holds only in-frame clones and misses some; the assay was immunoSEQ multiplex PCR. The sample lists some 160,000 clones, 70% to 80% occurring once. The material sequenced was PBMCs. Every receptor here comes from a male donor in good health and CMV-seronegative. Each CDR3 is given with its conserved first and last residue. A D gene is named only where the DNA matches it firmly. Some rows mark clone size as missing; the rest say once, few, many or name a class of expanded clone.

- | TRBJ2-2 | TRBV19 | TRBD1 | TGTGCCAGTAGTATAGGACAGGGGTTGACCGGGGAGCTGTTTTTT | CASSIGQGLTGELFF
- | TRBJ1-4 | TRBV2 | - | TGTGCCAGCAGTCGACAGAATGAAAAACTGTTTTTT | CASSRQNEKLFF
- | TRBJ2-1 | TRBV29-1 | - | TGCAGCGTTGGGCTAGCGTACTCAGGGAATGAGCAGTTCTTC | CSVGLAYSGNEQFF
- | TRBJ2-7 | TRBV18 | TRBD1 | TGTGCCAGCTCACCAGGGACAGGGAGCGAGCAGTACTTC | CASSPGTGSEQYF
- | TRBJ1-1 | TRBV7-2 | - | TGTGCCAGCAGCGTGGGCGGGGTGAGCACTGAAGCTTTCTTT | CASSVGGVSTEAFF
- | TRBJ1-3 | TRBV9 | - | TGTGCCAGCAGCTCCCTAGACGTACACTCTGGAAACACCATATATTTT | CASSSLDVHSGNTIYF
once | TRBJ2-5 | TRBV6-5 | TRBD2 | TGTGCCAGCACCCGGGGGGGCGGAGAGACCCAGTACTTC | CASTRGGGETQYF
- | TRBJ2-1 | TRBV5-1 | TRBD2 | TGCGCCAGCAACCCGGGACTAGCGCCGAGCTCCTACAATGAGCAGTTCTTC | CASNPGLAPSSYNEQFF
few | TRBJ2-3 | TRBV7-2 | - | TGTGCCAGCAGCTTAGGTCCGGGAACAGATACGCAGTATTTT | CASSLGPGTDTQYF
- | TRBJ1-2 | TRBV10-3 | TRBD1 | TGTGCCATCAGTGGGTTGGAGGGGGCAGGCTATGGCTACACCTTC | CAISGLEGAGYGYTF
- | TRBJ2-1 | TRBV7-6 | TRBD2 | TGTGCCAGCAGCCCGGGGACTAGCGGGAGCACATACAATGAGCAGTTCTTC | CASSPGTSGSTYNEQFF
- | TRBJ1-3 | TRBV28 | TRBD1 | TGTGCCAGCACCCGACAGGGCCTCTCTGGAAACACCATATATTTT | CASTRQGLSGNTIYF
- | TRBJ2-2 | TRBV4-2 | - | TGTGCCAGCAGCCACCCTAGCGAGGCCGGGGAGCTGTTTTTT | CASSHPSEAGELFF
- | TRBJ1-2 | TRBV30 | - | TGTGCCTGGAGTGACAGTACCTATGGCTACACCTTC | CAWSDSTYGYTF
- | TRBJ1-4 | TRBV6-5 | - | TGTGCCAGCAGTTACTCAGGGGCTAATGAAAAACTGTTTTTT | CASSYSGANEKLFF
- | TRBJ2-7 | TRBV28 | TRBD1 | TGTGCCAGCAGTTCCGGCCGCGTATCCTATGCTGGACAGGGGGGCGTCGAGCAGTACTTC | CASSSGRVSYAGQGGVEQYF
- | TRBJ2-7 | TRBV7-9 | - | TGTGCCAGCAGCTTCTCGAGCTCCTACGAGCAGTACTTC | CASSFSSSYEQYF
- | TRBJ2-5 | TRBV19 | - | TGTGCCAGTAGTATAGGACTAGTCTCTAGATTCCAAGAGACCCAGTACTTC | CASSIGLVSRFQETQYF
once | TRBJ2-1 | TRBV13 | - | TGTGCCAGCAGCCCCCAACTGAGCAATGAGCAGTTCTTC | CASSPQLSNEQFF
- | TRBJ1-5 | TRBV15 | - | TGTGCCACCAGCAGAGCGGGGACTGCAGTTCAGCCCCAGCATTTT | CATSRAGTAVQPQHF
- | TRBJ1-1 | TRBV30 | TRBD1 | TGTGCCTGGAGGGGACAGGGTTTGAACACTGAAGCTTTCTTT | CAWRGQGLNTEAFF
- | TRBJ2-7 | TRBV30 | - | TGTGCCTGGAGTCGGGAATCCTACGAGCAGTACTTC | CAWSRESYEQYF
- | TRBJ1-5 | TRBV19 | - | TGTGCCAGTAGTCCCAGGGCTATCAATCAGCCCCAGCATTTT | CASSPRAINQPQHF
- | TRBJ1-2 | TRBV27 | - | TGTGCCAGCAGTTTATCGAGAAGTGAACCTTATGGCTACACCTTC | CASSLSRSEPYGYTF
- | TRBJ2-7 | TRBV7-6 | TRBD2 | TGTGCCAGCAGCTCCTCTAGCGGGGGGGCTTACGAGCAGTACTTC | CASSSSSGGAYEQYF
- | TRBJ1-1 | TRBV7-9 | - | TGTGCCAGCAGCCCCGACAGGTCTGAGTCCACTGAAGCTTTCTTT | CASSPDRSESTEAFF
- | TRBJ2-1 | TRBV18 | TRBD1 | TGTGCCAGCTCGGGGACAGAGAACAATGAGCAGTTCTTC | CASSGTENNEQFF
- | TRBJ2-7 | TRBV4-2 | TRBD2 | TGTGCCAGCAGCCAAGGACTAGCGGGATACGAGCAGTACTTC | CASSQGLAGYEQYF
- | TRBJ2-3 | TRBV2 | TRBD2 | TGTGCCAGCAACCCGGGACTAGCGGGCACAGATACGCAGTATTTT | CASNPGLAGTDTQYF
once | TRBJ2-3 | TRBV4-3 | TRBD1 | TGCGCCAGCAGCCAAGTTCCAGGGGGCGCTGAGTATTTT | CASSQVPGGAEYF
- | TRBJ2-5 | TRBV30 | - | TGTGCCTGGAGTCTCGGGACATATCAAGAGACCCAGTACTTC | CAWSLGTYQETQYF
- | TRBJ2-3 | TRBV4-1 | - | TGCGCCAGCAGCCAAGGACTCGGGACTTCGCCGGGAGATACGCAGTATTTT | CASSQGLGTSPGDTQYF
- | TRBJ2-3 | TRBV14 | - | TGTGCCAGCAGCCAAGCGGGGGGCTCAGATACGCAGTATTTT | CASSQAGGSDTQYF
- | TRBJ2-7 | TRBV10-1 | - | TGCGCCAGCAGGAGGACATCAGCCTACGAGCAGTACTTC | CASRRTSAYEQYF
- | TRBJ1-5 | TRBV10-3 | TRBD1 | TGTGCCACAAAAGACAGGGCGGATGGAAATCAGCCCCAGCATTTT | CATKDRADGNQPQHF
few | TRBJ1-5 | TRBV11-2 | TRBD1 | TGTGCCAGCAGCCGGACAGGGGGCCAGCCCCAGCATTTT | CASSRTGGQPQHF
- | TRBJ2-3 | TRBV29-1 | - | TGCAGCGTTGGTTGGGGGGAGTCACGCACAGATACGCAGTATTTT | CSVGWGESRTDTQYF
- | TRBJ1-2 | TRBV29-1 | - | TGCAGCGTTGATGCTGCGGGGATCTACTATGGCTACACCTTC | CSVDAAGIYYGYTF
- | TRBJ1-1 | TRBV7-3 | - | TGTGCCAGCAGCTTAGAACAGAACACTGAAGCTTTCTTT | CASSLEQNTEAFF
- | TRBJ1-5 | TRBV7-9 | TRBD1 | TGTGCCAGCAGCTTCGAACCTAGACAGGGGTTCAATCAGTCCCAGCATTTT | CASSFEPRQGFNQSQHF
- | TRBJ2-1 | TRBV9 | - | TGTGCCAGCAGCTCCCCTGGGGGGGCGCGAAATAATGAGCAGTTCTTC | CASSSPGGARNNEQFF
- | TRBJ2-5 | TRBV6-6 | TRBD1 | TGTGCCAGCAGTTACCGGACAGGGTCCTCGGGGACCCAGTACTTC | CASSYRTGSSGTQYF
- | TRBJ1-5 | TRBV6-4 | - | TGTGCCAGCAGAGGCGGTCCCCAGCCCCAGCATTTT | CASRGGPQPQHF
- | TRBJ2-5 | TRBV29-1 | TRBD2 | TGCAGCGTTGATGATGAGCTAGCGGGGGCTCGAGAGACCCAGTACTTC | CSVDDELAGARETQYF
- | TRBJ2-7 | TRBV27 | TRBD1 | TGTGCCAGCAGTCCCGCGGACAGGGACGAGCAGTACTTC | CASSPADRDEQYF
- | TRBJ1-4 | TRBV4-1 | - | TGCGCCAGCAGCCAAGTCCATGCCAGGGGAGCGTTGGGGGAAAAACTGTTTTTT | CASSQVHARGALGEKLFF
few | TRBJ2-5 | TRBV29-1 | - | TGCAGCGTTGAAGTCATAGTCGGAGAGACCCAGTACTTC | CSVEVIVGETQYF
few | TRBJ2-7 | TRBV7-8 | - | TGTGCCAGCAGCTTAGTCAGGGGATCCTACGAGCAGTACTTC | CASSLVRGSYEQYF
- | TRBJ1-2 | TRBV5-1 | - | TGCGCCAGCAGTATTGAAACAGATCAGAGCCATGGCTACACCTTC | CASSIETDQSHGYTF